This T cell receptor beta chain was sequenced for a study of OX40 agonist ivuxolimab in advanced cancers. Germline V lookup: CDR1 MNHEY, CDR2 SVGAGI. V lost 6 bases and J lost 7, with 12 bases in between. This CDR3 is built from 13 residues. Note on this clone: Its antigen is unidentified.

Points from the study as a whole: Among the lowest peripheral clonal expansion occurred in 0.1-3.0 mg/kg partial responders.

Some clones are missing from TCRdb's copy, which holds only in-frame ones; the method was immunoSEQ multiplex PCR. The sample has some 83,000 clones, nearly 95% seen once. The sequence was obtained from an adult with an advanced solid tumor such as melanoma, head and neck, liver or kidney cancer. V and J are TRBV6-5 and TRBJ2-2, with D possibly being TRBD2 (6 bases). The sequencing used CD4+ or CD8+ T cells sorted from blood, collected in a trial of the OX40 agonist ivuxolimab. DNA of the CDR3: TGTGCCAGCAGGGAGGGGCGAAACGGGGAGCTGTTTTTT. Translated: CASREGRNGELFF.